This is a list of T cell receptor beta chains from one sample in a study of blood T cells in healthy people across ages. MiXCR was run by TCRdb on the 5' RACE reads, yielding one entry per CDR3 protein. The data contain 1.4 million to 1.5 million distinct CDR3 sequences, 42% of them singletons. The sequencing input was blood. The receptors derive from a woman aged 18-29 years in good health. CDR3s include the opening cysteine and the closing phenylalanine or tryptophan. A D gene is named only where the DNA matches it firmly. Rows may omit the clone size; those that give it use once, few, many or a size class.

TRBD1,-,TRBV10-3,TRBJ1-1,CAISTTGSAEAFF,TGTGCCATCAGTACGACAGGGTCGGCTGAGGCTTTCTTT
-,-,TRBV12-3/TRBV12-4,TRBJ2-5,CASSRELGTQYF,TGTGCCAGCAGTCGCGAACTTGGGACCCAGTACTTC
TRBD1,-,TRBV3-1,TRBJ1-1,CASSPGTGSWTEAFF,TGTGCCAGCAGCCCCGGGACAGGCTCCTGGACTGAAGCTTTCTTT
TRBD1,many,TRBV6-1,TRBJ2-7,CASSGGQGSYEQYF,TGTGCCAGCAGTGGCGGACAGGGGTCCTACGAGCAGTACTTC
-,-,TRBV24-1,TRBJ2-1,CATSGGGGGHVGEQFF,TGTGCCACCAGTGGGGGAGGCGGGGGCCACGTGGGTGAGCAGTTCTTC
-,-,TRBV29-1,TRBJ1-2,CSVADGRRYGYTF,TGCAGCGTTGCGGATGGCAGGCGTTATGGCTACACCTTC
TRBD1,few,TRBV10-3,TRBJ1-5,CAISETETGSNQPQHF,TGTGCCATCAGTGAGACAGAGACAGGGAGCAATCAGCCCCAGCATTTT
-,few,TRBV20-1,TRBJ2-5,CSARDASRGETQYF,TGCAGTGCTAGGGACGCAAGTCGGGGAGAGACCCAGTACTTC
-,-,TRBV18,TRBJ2-3,CASSPGAPGTDTQYF,TGTGCCAGCTCACCAGGGGCGCCGGGCACAGATACGCAGTATTTT
-,once,TRBV20-1,TRBJ1-5,CSAGRNHNQPQHF,TGCAGTGCCGGAAGGAACCACAATCAGCCCCAGCATTTT
-,few,TRBV5-1,TRBJ2-7,CASSLEAAFYEQYF,TGCGCCAGCAGCTTGGAGGCAGCATTCTACGAGCAGTACTTC
TRBD2,-,TRBV5-6,TRBJ2-2,CASSLESGVYTGELFF,TGTGCCAGCAGCTTGGAAAGCGGGGTATACACCGGGGAGCTGTTTTTT
TRBD2,-,TRBV12-3/TRBV12-4,TRBJ2-4,CASRPTSGLAKNIQYF,TGTGCCAGCAGGCCGACTAGCGGCCTAGCCAAAAACATTCAGTACTTC
-,few,TRBV7-9,TRBJ2-4,CASSNQLRTVPKNIQYF,TGTGCCAGCAGCAACCAACTACGGACAGTCCCCAAAAACATTCAGTACTTC
-,few,TRBV20-1,TRBJ1-1,CSARGNLNTEAFF,TGCAGTGCTAGAGGTAACCTGAACACTGAAGCTTTCTTT
-,-,TRBV5-1,TRBJ2-5,CASSLATLLADEQYF,TGCGCCAGCAGCTTGGCCACACTCCTAGCAGATGAGCAGTACTTC
-,-,TRBV5-1,TRBJ2-7,CASSSKGEQYF,TGCGCCAGCAGCAGTAAGGGGGAGCAGTACTTC